This T cell receptor beta chain was identified during a study of cytomegalovirus exposure and HLA in healthy donors. Vbeta (60) and Jbeta (13) primers were used in the PCR. The repertoire was sequenced with immunoSEQ multiplex PCR; TCRdb's copy has only in-frame clones and lacks some. The table has fewer than 70,000 clones, around 85% seen once. This clonotype was obtained from a man aged 40-49 years in good health and CMV-seronegative. The material sequenced was PBMCs.

The CDR3 nucleotides are TGTGCCAGTAGTAAGGGGACAGGAGTCAATCAGCCCCAGCATTTT. This codes for CASSKGTGVNQPQHF. J is TRBJ1-5 and V is TRBV19, with 8 bases identical to TRBD1. Unmatched junction bases numbered 5, after V lost 4 bases and J lost 3 bases. CDR1 and CDR2 (germline): LNHDA, SQIVND (reference sequence). This CDR3 contains 15 residues.